This paragraph covers one TCR beta chain sequence. Its specificity is unknown. The data stem from a study of cytomegalovirus exposure and HLA in healthy donors. Across the whole study: The 90 to 150 validation repertoires used a platform that matched the one used for the 550 to 800 first-cohort repertoires, as a later analysis reported.

Assay: immunoSEQ multiplex PCR; the TCRdb copy retains only in-frame clones and omits some. The sample consists of some 83,000 clones, around 94% of them appearing once. General study results and limits: In vitro, three CMV-associated chains proved specific for CMV antigens.

The donors were in the roughly 130-subject validation cohort, distinct from the roughly 700-subject first cohort. V was cut by 1 base and J by 5 bases, with 8 bases left in between. Per germline, CDR1 SGHDN and CDR2 FVKESK. This CDR3 contains 13 residues. The sequencing sample was made of PBMCs. The receptor comes from a young woman in good health and CMV-seronegative. The gene calls are TRBV14 and TRBJ1-2; D call uncertain. The chain's CDR3 is CASSQVESYGYTF. In DNA, the CDR3 is TGTGCCAGCAGCCAAGTGGAGTCTTATGGCTACACCTTC.